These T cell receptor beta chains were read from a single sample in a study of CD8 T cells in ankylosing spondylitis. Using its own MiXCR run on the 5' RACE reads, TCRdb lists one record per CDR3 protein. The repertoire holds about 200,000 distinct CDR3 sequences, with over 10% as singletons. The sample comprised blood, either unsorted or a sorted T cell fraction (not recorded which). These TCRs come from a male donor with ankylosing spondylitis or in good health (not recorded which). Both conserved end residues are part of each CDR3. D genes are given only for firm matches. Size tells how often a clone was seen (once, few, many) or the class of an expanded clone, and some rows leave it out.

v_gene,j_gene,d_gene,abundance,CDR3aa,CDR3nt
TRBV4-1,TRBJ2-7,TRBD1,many,CASSPAGTGGYEQYF,TGCGCCAGCAGCCCAGCAGGGACAGGGGGATACGAGCAGTACTTC
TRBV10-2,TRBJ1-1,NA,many,CASSDRPNTEAFF,TGCGCCAGCAGTGACCGTCCGAACACTGAAGCTTTCTTT
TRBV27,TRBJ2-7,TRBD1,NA,CASSVQGDFYEQYF,TGTGCCAGCAGTGTGCAGGGGGATTTCTACGAGCAGTACTTC
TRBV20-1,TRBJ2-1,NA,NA,CSARDRGSRMKQFF,TGCAGTGCTAGAGATAGGGGCTCTAGAATGAAGCAGTTCTTC
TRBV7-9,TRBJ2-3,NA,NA,CASSLESTDTQYF,TGTGCCAGCAGCTTAGAGAGCACAGATACGCAGTATTTT
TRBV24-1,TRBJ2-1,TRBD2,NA,CATSSRGLASYNEQFF,TGTGCCACCAGTAGCCGGGGACTAGCATCCTACAATGAGCAGTTCTTC
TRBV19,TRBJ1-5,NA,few,CASSIRGDQPQHF,TGTGCCAGTAGTATCAGGGGAGATCAGCCCCAGCATTTT
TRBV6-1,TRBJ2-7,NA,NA,CASDKDSPYEQYF,TGTGCCAGCGATAAGGACAGCCCCTACGAGCAGTACTTC
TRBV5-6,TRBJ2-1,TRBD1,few,CASSRDRVYNEQFF,TGTGCCAGCAGCAGGGACAGGGTCTACAATGAGCAGTTCTTC
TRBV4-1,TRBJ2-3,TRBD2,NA,CASSDFAGGEDTQYF,TGCGCCAGCAGCGACTTCGCGGGAGGTGAAGATACGCAGTATTTT
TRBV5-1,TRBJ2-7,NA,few,CASSPRQVLSYEQYF,TGCGCCAGCAGCCCACGACAGGTGCTTTCCTACGAGCAGTACTTC
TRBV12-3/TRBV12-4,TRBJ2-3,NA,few,CASSSGWGGLSTDTQYF,TGTGCCAGCAGTTCGGGGTGGGGGGGCCTAAGCACAGATACGCAGTATTTT
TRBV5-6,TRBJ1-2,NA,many,CASSPPYGVYGYTF,TGTGCCAGCAGCCCTCCCTACGGGGTCTATGGCTACACCTTC
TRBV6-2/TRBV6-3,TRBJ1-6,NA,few,CASSYRQPYNSPLHF,TGTGCCAGCAGTTATCGGCAGCCGTATAATTCACCCCTCCACTTT
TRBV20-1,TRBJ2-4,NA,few,CSASTGSGWENIQYF,TGCAGTGCATCAACAGGGTCGGGATGGGAAAACATTCAGTACTTC
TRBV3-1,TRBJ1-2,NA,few,CASSQEFNIGYTF,TGTGCCAGCAGCCAAGAGTTTAACATTGGCTACACCTTC
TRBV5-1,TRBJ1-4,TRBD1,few,CASSWRGQTHEKLFF,TGCGCCAGCAGCTGGCGGGGACAGACTCATGAAAAACTGTTTTTT
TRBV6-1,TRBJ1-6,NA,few,CASSQRDGHGGSPLHF,TGTGCCAGCAGTCAGAGGGATGGACATGGGGGATCACCCCTCCACTTT
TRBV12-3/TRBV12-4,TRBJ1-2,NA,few,CASSLGVYYTF,TGTGCCAGCAGTTTAGGGGTATACTACACCTTC
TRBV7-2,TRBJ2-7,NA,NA,CASSPYRNEAYEQYF,TGTGCCAGCAGCCCTTACAGGAATGAAGCTTACGAGCAGTACTTC
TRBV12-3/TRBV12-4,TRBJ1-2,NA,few,CASSYPGLYGYTF,TGTGCCAGCAGTTACCCCGGCCTCTATGGCTACACCTTC
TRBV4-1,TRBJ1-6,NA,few,CASSQDVNSLTPLHF,TGCGCCAGCAGCCAAGATGTAAACAGTTTAACACCCCTCCACTTT
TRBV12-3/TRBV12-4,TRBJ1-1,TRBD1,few,CASTATGTNTEAFF,TGTGCCAGCACCGCGACAGGGACGAACACTGAAGCTTTCTTT
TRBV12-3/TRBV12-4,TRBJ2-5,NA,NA,CASSPTGAYEETQYF,TGTGCCAGCAGTCCTACGGGGGCGTACGAAGAGACCCAGTACTTC
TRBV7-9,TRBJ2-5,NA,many,CASSSAKGHALGETQYF,TGTGCCAGCAGCTCGGCAAAAGGACACGCCCTAGGGGAGACCCAGTACTTC
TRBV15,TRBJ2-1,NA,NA,CATSRDPRAGATSNEQFF,TGTGCCACCAGCAGAGATCCAAGGGCGGGGGCCACAAGCAATGAGCAGTTCTTC